Listed below are T cell receptor beta chains from one sample, sequenced in a study of vaccination effects on CD4 cells after COVID-19. Clones were read by immunoSEQ multiplex PCR, and TCRdb kept only the in-frame ones, dropping some. The repertoire holds 70,000 or so clones, with around 77% as singletons. Their antigen targets remain unknown. Sequencing was performed on CD4+ T cells from PBMCs cultured without peptide, taken before COVID-19 vaccination. These receptors originate from a human donor who received a COVID-19 vaccine. Each CDR3 is given with its conserved first and last residue. The D gene is left open where the match is weak. Size values are once, few and many counts, or a class for expanded clones, and some rows have none.

abundance: -; j_gene: TRBJ2-5; v_gene: TRBV7-9; d_gene: -; CDR3nt: TGTGCCAGCAGCGACGGCACGCTGACCCAGTACTTC; CDR3aa: CASSDGTLTQYF
abundance: -; j_gene: TRBJ1-1; v_gene: TRBV18; d_gene: -; CDR3nt: TGTGCCAGCTCACCCGGGACCGAAGCTTTCTTT; CDR3aa: CASSPGTEAFF
abundance: -; j_gene: TRBJ2-3; v_gene: TRBV9; d_gene: TRBD1; CDR3nt: TGTGCCAGCAGCTTACAGGGGGCCCCAAGCACAGATACGCAGTATTTT; CDR3aa: CASSLQGAPSTDTQYF
abundance: -; j_gene: TRBJ2-4; v_gene: TRBV12-3/TRBV12-4; d_gene: TRBD1; CDR3nt: TGTGCCAGCACTCGGACAGGCCAGGGCATTCAGTACTTC; CDR3aa: CASTRTGQGIQYF
abundance: -; j_gene: TRBJ1-5; v_gene: TRBV14; d_gene: -; CDR3nt: TGTGCCAGCAGCCTTGGGTTGGGTCAGCCCCAGCATTTT; CDR3aa: CASSLGLGQPQHF
abundance: -; j_gene: TRBJ2-1; v_gene: TRBV20-1; d_gene: -; CDR3nt: TGCAGTGCCCTCAGGGCGAATGAGCAGTTCTTC; CDR3aa: CSALRANEQFF
abundance: -; j_gene: TRBJ1-1; v_gene: TRBV19; d_gene: TRBD1; CDR3nt: TGTGCCAGTAGTGCGACAGGGCCTGAAGCTTTCTTT; CDR3aa: CASSATGPEAFF
abundance: -; j_gene: TRBJ1-4; v_gene: TRBV6-4; d_gene: -; CDR3nt: TGTGCCAGCAGTGAGTCGGCCTTCGGGAATGAAAAACTGTTTTTT; CDR3aa: CASSESAFGNEKLFF
abundance: -; j_gene: TRBJ1-4; v_gene: TRBV6-5; d_gene: -; CDR3nt: TGTGCCAGCAGTTACGGGGGTATTAATGAAAAACTGTTTTTT; CDR3aa: CASSYGGINEKLFF
abundance: -; j_gene: TRBJ1-1; v_gene: TRBV5-1; d_gene: -; CDR3nt: TGCGCCAGCAGCCCGACAGAGAACACTGAAGCTTTCTTT; CDR3aa: CASSPTENTEAFF
abundance: once; j_gene: TRBJ1-3; v_gene: TRBV5-1; d_gene: TRBD1; CDR3nt: TGCGCCAGCACCGAAAGACCACAGGGGACTGGAAACACCATATATTTT; CDR3aa: CASTERPQGTGNTIYF
abundance: -; j_gene: TRBJ1-2; v_gene: TRBV5-6; d_gene: -; CDR3nt: TGTGCCAGCAGCCCTGCGGGGGTTTATGGCTACACCTTC; CDR3aa: CASSPAGVYGYTF
abundance: -; j_gene: TRBJ2-3; v_gene: TRBV18; d_gene: -; CDR3nt: TGTGCCAGCACCGGAGGGAATACAGATACGCAGTATTTT; CDR3aa: CASTGGNTDTQYF
abundance: -; j_gene: TRBJ1-4; v_gene: TRBV2; d_gene: -; CDR3nt: TGTGCCAGCAGCGGACAGCCAATAACTAATGAAAAACTGTTTTTT; CDR3aa: CASSGQPITNEKLFF
abundance: -; j_gene: TRBJ1-5; v_gene: TRBV19; d_gene: -; CDR3nt: TGTGCCAGCGGACCAGGAGGGGCAGCTTTATATCAGCCCCAGCATTTT; CDR3aa: CASGPGGAALYQPQHF
abundance: -; j_gene: TRBJ1-1; v_gene: TRBV5-1; d_gene: TRBD1; CDR3nt: TGCGCCAGCAGCAAGTTACAGGGGTCGAACACTGAAGCTTTCTTT; CDR3aa: CASSKLQGSNTEAFF
abundance: -; j_gene: TRBJ2-3; v_gene: TRBV7-2; d_gene: TRBD2; CDR3nt: TGTGCCAGCAGCTCTACGACTAGCGGAGAGTACACAGATACGCAGTATTTT; CDR3aa: CASSSTTSGEYTDTQYF
abundance: -; j_gene: TRBJ1-1; v_gene: TRBV19; d_gene: -; CDR3nt: TGTGCCAGTAGTATGAATAGGGGTAGGGTCGCTGAAGCTTTCTTT; CDR3aa: CASSMNRGRVAEAFF
abundance: -; j_gene: TRBJ1-5; v_gene: TRBV2; d_gene: -; CDR3nt: TGTGCCAGCAGCACTAAACAGCAGCCCCAGCATTTT; CDR3aa: CASSTKQQPQHF
abundance: few; j_gene: TRBJ1-3; v_gene: TRBV14; d_gene: -; CDR3nt: TGTGCCAGCAGCCAAAGCCGGGACATGCGTGGAAACACCATATATTTT; CDR3aa: CASSQSRDMRGNTIYF
abundance: -; j_gene: TRBJ1-1; v_gene: TRBV6-6; d_gene: -; CDR3nt: TGTGCCAGCACCCTTACTCGGGGGGACGCATACACTGAAGCTTTCTTT; CDR3aa: CASTLTRGDAYTEAFF
abundance: -; j_gene: TRBJ2-5; v_gene: TRBV5-1; d_gene: TRBD2; CDR3nt: TGCGCCAGCAGCCTGGGCGGGGGGGAGACCCAGTACTTC; CDR3aa: CASSLGGGETQYF
abundance: -; j_gene: TRBJ1-6; v_gene: TRBV6-5; d_gene: TRBD1; CDR3nt: TGTGCCAGCAGTCAACAGGGGACCTATAATTCACCCCTCCACTTT; CDR3aa: CASSQQGTYNSPLHF
abundance: -; j_gene: TRBJ1-2; v_gene: TRBV4-3; d_gene: -; CDR3nt: TGCGCCAGCAGCCAAGGTAACAGCTATGGCTACACCTTC; CDR3aa: CASSQGNSYGYTF
abundance: -; j_gene: TRBJ1-2; v_gene: TRBV18; d_gene: TRBD1; CDR3nt: TGTGCCAGCTCACCAAGCCAGGGGGGTAACTATGGCTACACCTTC; CDR3aa: CASSPSQGGNYGYTF
abundance: once; j_gene: TRBJ2-5; v_gene: TRBV9; d_gene: TRBD1; CDR3nt: TGTGCCAGCAGCCCAGACAGGGGGGGCGAGACCCAGTACTTC; CDR3aa: CASSPDRGGETQYF
abundance: -; j_gene: TRBJ2-6; v_gene: TRBV19; d_gene: -; CDR3nt: TGTGCCAGTAGTATACGAGGCTCTGGGGCCAACGTCCTGACTTTC; CDR3aa: CASSIRGSGANVLTF
abundance: medium-sized; j_gene: TRBJ1-5; v_gene: TRBV19; d_gene: TRBD1; CDR3nt: TGTGCCAGTAGGGCGGGACAGGGATACAATCAGCCCCAGCATTTT; CDR3aa: CASRAGQGYNQPQHF
abundance: few; j_gene: TRBJ2-2; v_gene: TRBV5-1; d_gene: -; CDR3nt: TGCGCCAGCAGCCTGACAGTGAACACCGGGGAGCTGTTTTTT; CDR3aa: CASSLTVNTGELFF
abundance: -; j_gene: TRBJ1-5; v_gene: TRBV27; d_gene: TRBD1; CDR3nt: TGTGCCAGCAGTCCCTACAGGGGTTTTCAGCCCCAGCATTTT; CDR3aa: CASSPYRGFQPQHF
abundance: few; j_gene: TRBJ1-2; v_gene: TRBV28; d_gene: TRBD1; CDR3nt: TGTGCCAGCAGTTTGCTGGGGACAGGCTATGGCTACACCTTC; CDR3aa: CASSLLGTGYGYTF
abundance: -; j_gene: TRBJ2-5; v_gene: TRBV14; d_gene: -; CDR3nt: TGTGCCAGCAGCCAATCAGTAGTAACCGAAGAGACCCAGTACTTC; CDR3aa: CASSQSVVTEETQYF
abundance: -; j_gene: TRBJ1-2; v_gene: TRBV5-6; d_gene: -; CDR3nt: TGTGCCAGCAGCTTGGCCTGGAGGGACTCCCTCAACTATGGCTACACCTTC; CDR3aa: CASSLAWRDSLNYGYTF
abundance: -; j_gene: TRBJ1-2; v_gene: TRBV2; d_gene: -; CDR3nt: TGTGCCAGCAGCATCGACGGGGCGTTGGGCTACACCTTC; CDR3aa: CASSIDGALGYTF
abundance: few; j_gene: TRBJ1-1; v_gene: TRBV18; d_gene: -; CDR3nt: TGTGCCAGCTCCTCGCCGAACAGGTTTGAAGCTTTCTTT; CDR3aa: CASSSPNRFEAFF
abundance: -; j_gene: TRBJ1-3; v_gene: TRBV5-1; d_gene: -; CDR3nt: TGCGCCAGCAGCTTGGCCCTAGGGGATGACACCATATATTTT; CDR3aa: CASSLALGDDTIYF